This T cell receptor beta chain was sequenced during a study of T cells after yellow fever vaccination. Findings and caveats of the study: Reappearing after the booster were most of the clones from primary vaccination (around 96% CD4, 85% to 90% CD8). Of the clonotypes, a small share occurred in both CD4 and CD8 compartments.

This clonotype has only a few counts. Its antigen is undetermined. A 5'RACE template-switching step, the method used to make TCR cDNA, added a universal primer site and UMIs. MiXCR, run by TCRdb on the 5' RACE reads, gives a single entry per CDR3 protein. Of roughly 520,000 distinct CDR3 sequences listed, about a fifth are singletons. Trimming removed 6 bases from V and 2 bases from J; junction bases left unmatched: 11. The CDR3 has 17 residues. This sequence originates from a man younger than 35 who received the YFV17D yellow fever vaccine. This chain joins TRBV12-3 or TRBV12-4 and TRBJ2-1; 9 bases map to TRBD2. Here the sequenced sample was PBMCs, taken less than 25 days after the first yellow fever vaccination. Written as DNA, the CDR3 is TGTGCCAGCAGCGGCGGGGGGGGCAGAAGCCCCTACAATGAGCAGTTCTTC. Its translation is CASSGGGGRSPYNEQFF.